The 30 T cell receptor beta chains reported below all come from one sample, sequenced in a study of blood T cell repertoires in COVID-19. Produced via immunoSEQ multiplex PCR; TCRdb's table is partial and in-frame only. The sample lists around 320,000 clones, about nine tenths occurring once. What was sequenced was peripheral blood. Receptors were obtained from a woman in her twenties or thirties who had recovered from COVID-19.

This chain links TRBV5-6 with TRBJ2-7; tentatively, D is TRBD1 (5 bases). The CDR3 length is 14 residues. The V end lost 0 bases, the J end lost 6 bases, and 13 bases lay between the germline ends. In germline, CDR1 is SGHDT, CDR2 YYEEEE. The CDR3 nucleotides are TGTGCCAGCAGCTTGGTAGGGCAGGGAAGCGAGCAGTACTTC. Its translation: CASSLVGQGSEQYF.

This clone was picked up a small number of times. CDR3 in DNA: TGTGCCAGCAGCCCCACAACCACCGGGGAGCTGTTTTTT. Translated, it gives CASSPTTTGELFF. V gene TRBV9 combines with J gene TRBJ2-2, with D hard to call. V was clipped by 4 bases and J by 4 bases, with 8 bases between them. This CDR3 spans 13 amino acids. The germline V gene encodes CDR1 SGDLS and CDR2 YYNGEE.

V gene TRBV28 combines with J gene TRBJ2-2; a possible D gene is TRBD1 (6 bases). Germline-derived CDR1 and CDR2 are MDHEN and SYDVKM. The CDR3 extends over 13 amino acids. The V end lost 8 bases, the J end lost 1 base, and 8 bases lay between the germline ends. This CDR3 is CASGGQNTGELFF. The DNA of the CDR3 is TGTGCCAGCGGGGGACAGAACACCGGGGAGCTGTTTTTT.

This clone was seen just once. The V and J genes are TRBV10-3 and TRBJ2-3; possibly TRBD2 for D (5 bases). The germline CDR1 and CDR2 sequences are ENHRY and SYGVKD. V dropped 4 bases and J dropped 4 bases, with 9 bases sitting between them. The length of the CDR3 is 13 residues. Here the CDR3 DNA reads TGTGCCATCAGTGGGCGAGGGCCAGATACGCAGTATTTT. It is translated as CAISGRGPDTQYF.

V is TRBV9 and J is TRBJ1-2; TRBD1 is a possible D gene (6 bases). Trimming cost V 4 bases and J 8 bases, with 21 bases left between them. CDR1 and CDR2 from the germline V gene are SGDLS and YYNGEE. The CDR3 is 15 residues long. The CDR3 here is CASSLTGTQGRGYTF. For the CDR3, the DNA is TGTGCCAGCAGCCTCACGGGGACACAGGGCCGGGGCTACACCTTC.

This clone was seen once. The chain is built from TRBV28 and TRBJ2-7; the match to TRBD1 covers 10 bases. CDR1 is MDHEN and CDR2 is SYDVKM in the germline V gene. This CDR3 spans 16 amino acids. Trimming took 3 bases from V and 3 from J; bases not matched to a gene: 8. CDR3 loop: CASSLSRQGAGYEQYF. CDR3 bases: TGTGCCAGCAGTTTGTCAAGACAGGGGGCAGGCTACGAGCAGTACTTC.

This chain links TRBV18 with TRBJ2-3; perhaps TRBD1 as D (5 bases). V lost 1 base to trimming and J lost 4 bases, with 9 bases between them. CDR1 and CDR2 (germline): KGHSH, LQKENI. CDR3 size: 14 residues. The CDR3 reads CASSPRQGSDTQYF. The CDR3 DNA sequence: TGTGCCAGCTCACCACGTCAGGGCTCAGATACGCAGTATTTT.

CDR3 in DNA: TGTGCCAGCAGCTTAGGGGAGGGCTATGGCTACACCTTC. Protein product: CASSLGEGYGYTF. The rearrangement uses TRBV7-9 and TRBJ1-2; D gene unclear. The CDR3 contains 13 residues. Per germline, CDR1 SEHNR and CDR2 FQNEAQ (reference sequence). V was pared by 1 base and J by 4 bases, with 7 bases between.

The chain carries TRBV28 and TRBJ2-6; tentative D call: TRBD1 (7 bases). The V gene's germline CDR1 is MDHEN and CDR2 SYDVKM. Trimming stripped 3 bases from V and 0 bases from J, with 12 bases between. The CDR3 is made up of 17 amino acids. CDR3 nucleotide sequence: TGTGCCAGCAGTTTCAGGAGGGACAGCTCTGGGGCCAACGTCCTGACTTTC. Translation gives CASSFRRDSSGANVLTF.

This clone was seen only a few times. V gene TRBV5-1 combines with J gene TRBJ2-7, with D maybe TRBD2 (5 bases). The CDR3 runs 14 residues. Germline V lookup: CDR1 SGHRS, CDR2 YFSETQ. V gave up 2 bases and J gave up 2 bases, with 11 bases separating them. DNA for the CDR3: TGCGCCAGCAGCTTTCAAGGAGGAACCTACGAGCAGTACTTC. It codes for CASSFQGGTYEQYF.

The genes are TRBV23-1 and TRBJ2-5; 7 nucleotides align to TRBD1. TRBV23-1 is designated an ORF whose function remains uncertain. Losses at the gene ends were 2 bases for V and 4 bases for J; bases not matched to a gene: 7. The CDR3 covers 15 residues. CDR3 protein: CASSQTGQVGETQYF. The CDR3 nucleotides are TGCGCCAGCAGTCAAACCGGACAGGTGGGAGAGACCCAGTACTTC.

The chain combines TRBV7-3 with TRBJ1-6; D remains ambiguous. Germline V gene lookup returns CDR1 SGHTA and CDR2 FQGTGA. V was pared by 1 base and J by 10 bases, with 8 bases between. This CDR3 is built from 13 residues. CDR3 nucleotide sequence: TGTGCCAGCAGCTTAAACCCCCGGTCACCCCTCCACTTT. Translated, it gives CASSLNPRSPLHF.

This sequence joins TRBV9 and TRBJ1-1, with 8 bases aligning to TRBD1. This CDR3 is built from 17 residues. The germline V gene has CDR1 SGDLS and CDR2 YYNGEE. V shed 3 bases, J shed 4 bases, and the junction held 14 bases outside the gene matches. The CDR3 loop is CASSDRKYGGTGTEAFF. In DNA form, the CDR3 reads TGTGCCAGCAGCGACCGCAAGTATGGAGGGACAGGCACTGAAGCTTTCTTT.

V usage is TRBV28 and J usage is TRBJ2-5; 9 bases agree with TRBD1. The CDR3 length is 15 residues. In germline, CDR1 is MDHEN, CDR2 SYDVKM. J lost 1 base, V lost 5 bases, and 5 bases had no gene match. The CDR3 nucleotides read TGTGCCAGCAGTCCGGGACAGGGACCCCAAGAGACCCAGTACTTC. Its protein product is CASSPGQGPQETQYF.

There are a few counts of this clone. The V gene is TRBV12-3 or TRBV12-4, the J gene TRBJ2-7; perhaps TRBD1 as D (5 bases). CDR3 size: 13 residues. The germline V and J ends were trimmed by 0 bases and 3 bases, with 6 bases remaining between them. DNA of the CDR3: TGTGCCAGCAGTTTAGCCAGGGACTACGAGCAGTACTTC. This translates into CASSLARDYEQYF.

CDR3 coding DNA: TGTGCCAGCTCACCGTCCCCGGGACAGGGGGCGCGGCCGAACACTGAAGCTTTCTTT. Residues: CASSPSPGQGARPNTEAFF. The V gene is TRBV18, the J gene TRBJ1-1; the match to TRBD1 covers 12 bases. V lost 3 bases and J lost 1; bases outside the gene matches: 12. The CDR3 runs to 19 residues. Germline values: CDR1 KGHSH, CDR2 LQKENI.

The chain employs TRBV6-5 and TRBJ2-3; D might be TRBD2 (5 bases). Per the germline V gene, CDR1 is MNHEY and CDR2 is SVGAGI. The CDR3 is made up of 14 amino acids. The ends were cut back, 6 bases at V and 6 bases at J, with 16 bases in the middle. CDR3 residues: CASSDGESGDTQYF. DNA for the CDR3: TGTGCCAGCAGCGACGGGGAGTCGGGGGATACGCAGTATTTT.

This clone was seen a single time. This rearrangement joins TRBV6-1 to TRBJ1-3; 8 bases are shared with TRBD1. The length of the CDR3 is 14 residues. The V and J ends lost 3 bases and 4 bases, in that order; junction bases with no gene match: 2. Per the germline V gene, CDR1 is MNHNS and CDR2 is SASEGT. The CDR3 region is CASSETGVGNTIYF. CDR3 DNA sequence: TGTGCCAGCAGTGAGACAGGGGTCGGAAACACCATATATTTT.

This clone was seen a single time. The V gene is TRBV5-1, the J gene TRBJ2-3, with D tentatively TRBD1 (7 bases). The germline V gene has CDR1 SGHRS and CDR2 YFSETQ. The ends were cut back, 0 bases at V and 6 bases at J, with 14 bases in the middle. There are 15 residues in the CDR3. CDR3 nucleotide sequence: TGCGCCAGCAGCTTGGTTGGAGGGGGCGTTGATACGCAGTATTTT. As protein: CASSLVGGGVDTQYF.

This chain joins TRBV10-3 and TRBJ2-3, with 7 bases that match TRBD2. The CDR3 covers 15 residues. Per germline, CDR1 ENHRY and CDR2 SYGVKD. J gave up 7 bases and V 6 bases, and 13 bases lay outside the gene matches. CDR3: CAIRGASGLINTQYF. The CDR3 nucleotides are TGTGCCATCAGAGGTGCTAGCGGTTTAATCAATACGCAGTATTTT.

This sequence joins TRBV19 and TRBJ2-7; no definite D call. CDR3 size: 14 residues. The V end lost 2 bases, the J end lost 3 bases, and 11 bases lay between the germline ends. The germline gives CDR1 LNHDA, CDR2 SQIVND (reference sequence). The chain's CDR3 is CASSIFGSFYEQYF. For the CDR3, the DNA is TGTGCCAGTAGTATATTTGGCAGTTTCTACGAGCAGTACTTC.

The chain combines TRBV5-1 with TRBJ2-3; TRBD2 agrees at 10 bases. Germline V gene data show CDR1 as SGHRS and CDR2 as YFSETQ. Trimming removed 0 bases from V and 1 base from J; junction bases left unmatched: 8. The CDR3 is 18 amino acids. The CDR3 loop is CASSLAPSGGYRTDTQYF. CDR3 DNA sequence: TGCGCCAGCAGCTTGGCCCCTAGCGGGGGCTACCGCACAGATACGCAGTATTTT.

The CDR3 protein is CASSPTGGLYEQYF. CDR3 bases: TGTGCCAGCTCACCAACCGGGGGACTCTACGAGCAGTACTTC. The V gene is TRBV18, the J gene TRBJ2-7; D is possibly TRBD2 (6 bases). Between the trimmed V and J ends, which lost 2 bases and 3 bases, there was a span of 11 bases. The CDR3 length is 14 residues. Germline CDR1 KGHSH, CDR2 LQKENI.

CDR3 region: CASSPAREEQYF. CDR3 in DNA: TGTGCCAGCTCCCCGGCCCGAGAGGAACAGTACTTC. This rearrangement joins TRBV2 to TRBJ2-7; D is ambiguous. V shed 8 bases and J shed 10 bases, with 18 bases lying between them. Germline CDR1 SNHLY, CDR2 FYNNEI. The CDR3 is 12 amino acids.

The V and J genes are TRBV15 and TRBJ2-4, with TRBD1 matching 8 bases. The CDR3 sequence is 15 residues long. Germline loops: CDR1 LNHNV, CDR2 YYDKDF (reference sequence). The V segment lost 0 bases and the J segment 5 bases; nucleotides outside the gene matches: 3. The CDR3 loop is CATSREDRVQNIQYF. In DNA form, the CDR3 reads TGTGCCACCAGCAGAGAGGACAGGGTACAAAACATTCAGTACTTC.

V usage is TRBV4-1 and J usage is TRBJ2-2, with TRBD2 identical over 7 bases. V lost 3 bases, J lost 4 bases, and 11 bases stayed unmatched. CDR3 length: 17 amino acids. CDR1 is MGHRA and CDR2 is YSYEKL in the germline V gene. The CDR3 sequence is CASSQPPSGATTGELFF. In DNA form, the CDR3 reads TGCGCCAGCAGCCAGCCCCCGAGCGGGGCCACCACCGGGGAGCTGTTTTTT.

For this clone: At one end, the junction sequence differs from germline, possibly due to a read error. The J gene is TRBJ1-2, the V gene TRBV6-5; 8 bases match TRBD1. CDR3 length: 15 residues. Germline CDR1 is MNHEY and CDR2 is SVGAGI. DNA of the CDR3: TGTGCCAGCAGCAAGACAGGGGCCCAGAACTCTGGCTACACCTTC. Protein product: CASSKTGAQNSGYTF.

The genes are TRBV11-2 and TRBJ2-7; 7 bases agree with TRBD1. Germline V lookup: CDR1 SGHAT, CDR2 FQNNGV. V lost 4 bases to trimming and J lost 6 bases; unmatched junction nucleotides: 3. The CDR3 length is 12 residues. The chain's CDR3 is CASSSDRAEQYF. CDR3 DNA sequence: TGTGCCAGCAGCTCTGACAGGGCCGAGCAGTACTTC.

The chain couples TRBV18 to TRBJ2-7; 15 bases match TRBD2. Germline CDR1 and CDR2: KGHSH and LQKENI. This CDR3 is 15 amino acids long. V dropped 3 bases and J dropped 6; count of bases not matched to a gene: 3. The CDR3 here is CASSPGLAGGPEQYF. The CDR3 DNA reads as TGTGCCAGCTCACCCGGACTAGCGGGGGGGCCCGAGCAGTACTTC.

V is TRBV10-3 and J is TRBJ2-1, with 10 nucleotides matching TRBD2. This CDR3 region has 13 residues. V lost 10 bases, J lost 7 bases, and 7 bases stayed unmatched. Germline CDR1 is ENHRY and CDR2 is SYGVKD. The CDR3 DNA sequence: TGTGCCAGCCAGAGCGGGGGGGCAAATGAGCAGTTCTTC. Protein sequence: CASQSGGANEQFF.